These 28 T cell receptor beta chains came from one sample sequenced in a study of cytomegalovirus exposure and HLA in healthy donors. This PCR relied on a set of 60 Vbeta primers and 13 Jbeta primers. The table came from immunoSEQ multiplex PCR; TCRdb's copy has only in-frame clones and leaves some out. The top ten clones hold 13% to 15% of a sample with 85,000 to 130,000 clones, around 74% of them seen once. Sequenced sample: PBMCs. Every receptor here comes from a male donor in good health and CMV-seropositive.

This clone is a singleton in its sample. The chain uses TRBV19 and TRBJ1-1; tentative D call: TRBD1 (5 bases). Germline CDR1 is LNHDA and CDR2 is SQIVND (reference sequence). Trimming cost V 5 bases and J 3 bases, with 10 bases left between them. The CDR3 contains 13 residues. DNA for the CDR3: TGTGCCAGTAGTCCCGGGACTTACACTGAAGCTTTCTTT. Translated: CASSPGTYTEAFF.

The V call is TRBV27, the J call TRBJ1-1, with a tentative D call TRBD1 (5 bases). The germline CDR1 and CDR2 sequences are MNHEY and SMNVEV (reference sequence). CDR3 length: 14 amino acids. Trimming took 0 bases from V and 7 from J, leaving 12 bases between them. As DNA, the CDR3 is TGTGCCAGCAGTTTATCTTCCAGGGTCGGTGAAGCTTTCTTT. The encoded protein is CASSLSSRVGEAFF.

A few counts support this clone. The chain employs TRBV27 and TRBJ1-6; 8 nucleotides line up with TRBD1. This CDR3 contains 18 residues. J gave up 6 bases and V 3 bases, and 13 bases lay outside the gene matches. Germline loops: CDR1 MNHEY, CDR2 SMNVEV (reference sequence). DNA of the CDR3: TGTGCCAGCAGTTTTCTATATGGACAGGGTATTTCTAATTCACCCCTCCACTTT. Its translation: CASSFLYGQGISNSPLHF.

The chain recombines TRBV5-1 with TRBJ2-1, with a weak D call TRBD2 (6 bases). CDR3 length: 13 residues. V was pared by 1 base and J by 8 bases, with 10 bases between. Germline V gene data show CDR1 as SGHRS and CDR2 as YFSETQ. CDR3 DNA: TGCGCCAGCAGCTTGAGCGGGTCCGATGAGCAGTTCTTC. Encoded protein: CASSLSGSDEQFF. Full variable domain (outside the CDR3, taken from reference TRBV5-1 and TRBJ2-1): KAGVTQTPRYLIKTRGQQVTLSCSPISGHRSVSWYQQTPGQGLQFLFEYFSETQRNKGNFPGRFSGRQFSNSRSEMNVSTLELGDSALYLCASSLSGSDEQFFGPGTRLTVL.

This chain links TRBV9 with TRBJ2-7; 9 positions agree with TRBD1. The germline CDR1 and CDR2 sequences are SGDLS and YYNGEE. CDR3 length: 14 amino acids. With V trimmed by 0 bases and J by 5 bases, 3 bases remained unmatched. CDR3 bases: TGTGCCAGCAGCGTAGGAGGGACAGGGAACGAGCAGTACTTC. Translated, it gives CASSVGGTGNEQYF. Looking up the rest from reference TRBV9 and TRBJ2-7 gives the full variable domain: DSGVTQTPKHLITATGQRVTLRCSPRSGDLSVYWYQQSLDQGLQFLIQYYNGEERAKGNILERFSAQQFPDLHSELNLSSLELGDSALYFCASSVGGTGNEQYFGPGTRLTVT.

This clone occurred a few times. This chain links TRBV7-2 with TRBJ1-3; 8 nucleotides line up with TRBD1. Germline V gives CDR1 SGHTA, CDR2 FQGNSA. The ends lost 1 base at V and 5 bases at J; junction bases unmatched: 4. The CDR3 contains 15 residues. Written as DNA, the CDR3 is TGTGCCAGCAGCTTAGAGCAGGGGGCGCGAAACACCATATATTTT. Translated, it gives CASSLEQGARNTIYF.

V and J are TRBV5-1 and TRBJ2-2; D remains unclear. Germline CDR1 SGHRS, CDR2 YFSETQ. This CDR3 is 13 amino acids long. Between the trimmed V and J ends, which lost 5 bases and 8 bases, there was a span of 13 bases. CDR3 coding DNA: TGCGCCAGCAGGGGCAATACGATGGGGGAGCTGTTTTTT. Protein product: CASRGNTMGELFF. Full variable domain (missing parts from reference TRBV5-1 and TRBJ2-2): KAGVTQTPRYLIKTRGQQVTLSCSPISGHRSVSWYQQTPGQGLQFLFEYFSETQRNKGNFPGRFSGRQFSNSRSEMNVSTLELGDSALYLCASRGNTMGELFFGEGSRLTVL.

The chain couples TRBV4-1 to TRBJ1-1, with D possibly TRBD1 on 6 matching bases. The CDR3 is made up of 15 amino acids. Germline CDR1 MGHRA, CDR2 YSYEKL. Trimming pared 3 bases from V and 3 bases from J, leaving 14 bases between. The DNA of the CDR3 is TGCGCCAGCAGCCAGCAGGGGAGTAGATACACTGAAGCTTTCTTT. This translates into CASSQQGSRYTEAFF.

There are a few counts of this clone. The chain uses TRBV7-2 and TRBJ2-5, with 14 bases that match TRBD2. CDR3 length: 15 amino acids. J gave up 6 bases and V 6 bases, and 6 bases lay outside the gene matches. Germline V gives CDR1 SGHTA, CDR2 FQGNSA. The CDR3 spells CASSPTSGGAKTQYF. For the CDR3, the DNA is TGTGCCAGCAGTCCGACTAGCGGGGGGGCGAAGACCCAGTACTTC.

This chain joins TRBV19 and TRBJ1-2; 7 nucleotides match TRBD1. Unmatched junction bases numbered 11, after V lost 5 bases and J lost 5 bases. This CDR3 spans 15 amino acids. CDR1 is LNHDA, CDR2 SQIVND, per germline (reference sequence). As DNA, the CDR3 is TGTGCCAGTAGTCCAGGGGCAGGGGGTTCTTATGGCTACACCTTC. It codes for CASSPGAGGSYGYTF.

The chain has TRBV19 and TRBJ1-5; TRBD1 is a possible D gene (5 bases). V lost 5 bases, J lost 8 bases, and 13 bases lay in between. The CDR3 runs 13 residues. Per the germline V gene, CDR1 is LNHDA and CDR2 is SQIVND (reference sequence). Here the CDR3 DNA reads TGTGCCAGTAGTCTCAAGGGGAACGAGCCCCAGCATTTT. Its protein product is CASSLKGNEPQHF.

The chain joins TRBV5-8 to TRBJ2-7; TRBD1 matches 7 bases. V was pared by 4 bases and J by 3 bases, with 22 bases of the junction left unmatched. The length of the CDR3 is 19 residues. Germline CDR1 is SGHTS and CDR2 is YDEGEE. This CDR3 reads CASSPGGRGAPPWFYEQYF. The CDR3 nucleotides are TGTGCCAGCAGCCCAGGGGGTAGGGGCGCCCCCCCCTGGTTCTACGAGCAGTACTTC.

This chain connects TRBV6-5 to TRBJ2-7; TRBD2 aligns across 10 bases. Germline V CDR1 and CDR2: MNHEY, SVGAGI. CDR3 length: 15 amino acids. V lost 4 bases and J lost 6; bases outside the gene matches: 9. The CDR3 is CASSSGTSDSGEQYF. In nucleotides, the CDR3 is TGTGCCAGCAGTTCCGGGACTAGCGATTCAGGCGAGCAGTACTTC.

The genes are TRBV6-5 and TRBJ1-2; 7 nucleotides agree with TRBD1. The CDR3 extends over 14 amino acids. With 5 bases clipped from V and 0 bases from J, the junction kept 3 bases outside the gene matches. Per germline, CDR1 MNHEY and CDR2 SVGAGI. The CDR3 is CASSRTGPNYGYTF. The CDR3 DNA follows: TGTGCCAGCAGTCGGACAGGCCCTAACTATGGCTACACCTTC.

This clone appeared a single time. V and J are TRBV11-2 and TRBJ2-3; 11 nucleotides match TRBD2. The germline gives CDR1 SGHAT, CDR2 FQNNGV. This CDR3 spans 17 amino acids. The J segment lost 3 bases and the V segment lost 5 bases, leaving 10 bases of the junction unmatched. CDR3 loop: CASSVSGGADRTDTQYF. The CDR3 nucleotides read TGTGCCAGCAGCGTTAGCGGGGGGGCCGACAGGACAGATACGCAGTATTTT.

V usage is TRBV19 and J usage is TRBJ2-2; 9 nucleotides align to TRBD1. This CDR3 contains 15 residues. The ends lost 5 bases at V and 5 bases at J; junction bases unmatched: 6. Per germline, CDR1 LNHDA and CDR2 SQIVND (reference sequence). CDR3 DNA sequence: TGTGCCAGTAGTCGGGGGACAGGGAGGACCGGGGAGCTGTTTTTT. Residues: CASSRGTGRTGELFF.

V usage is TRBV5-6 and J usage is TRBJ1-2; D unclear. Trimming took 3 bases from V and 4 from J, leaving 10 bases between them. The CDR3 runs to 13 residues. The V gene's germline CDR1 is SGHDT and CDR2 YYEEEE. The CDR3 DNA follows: TGTGCCAGCAGCTATGCGGGGATCTATGGCTACACCTTC. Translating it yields CASSYAGIYGYTF.

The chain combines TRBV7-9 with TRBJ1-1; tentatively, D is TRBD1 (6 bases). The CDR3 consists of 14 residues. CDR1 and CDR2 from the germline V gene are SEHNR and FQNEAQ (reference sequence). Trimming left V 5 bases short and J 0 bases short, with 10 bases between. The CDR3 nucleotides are TGTGCCAGCAGCCCCCGGGACATGAACACTGAAGCTTTCTTT. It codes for CASSPRDMNTEAFF.

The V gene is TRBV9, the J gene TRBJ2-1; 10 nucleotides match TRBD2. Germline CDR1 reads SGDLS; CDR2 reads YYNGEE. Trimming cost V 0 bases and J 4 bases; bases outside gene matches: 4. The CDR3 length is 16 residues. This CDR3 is CASSVVSGGPYNEQFF. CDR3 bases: TGTGCCAGCAGCGTAGTTAGCGGGGGGCCATACAATGAGCAGTTCTTC.

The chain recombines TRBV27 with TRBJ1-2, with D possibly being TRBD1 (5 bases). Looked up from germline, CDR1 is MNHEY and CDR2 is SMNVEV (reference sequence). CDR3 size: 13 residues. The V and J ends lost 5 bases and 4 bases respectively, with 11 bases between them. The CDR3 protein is CASSTREGYGYTF. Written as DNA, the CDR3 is TGTGCCAGCAGTACCAGGGAGGGCTATGGCTACACCTTC.

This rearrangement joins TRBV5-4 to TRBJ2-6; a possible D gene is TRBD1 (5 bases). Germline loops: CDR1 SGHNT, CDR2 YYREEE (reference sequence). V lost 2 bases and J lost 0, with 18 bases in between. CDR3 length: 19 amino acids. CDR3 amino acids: CASSFFRPGYSSGANVLTF. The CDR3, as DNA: TGTGCCAGCAGCTTCTTTCGGCCAGGGTATTCCTCTGGGGCCAACGTCCTGACTTTC. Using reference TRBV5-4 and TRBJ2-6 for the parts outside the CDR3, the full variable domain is ETGVTQSPTHLIKTRGQQVTLRCSSQSGHNTVSWYQQALGQGPQFIFQYYREEENGRGNFPPRFSGLQFPNYSSELNVNALELDDSALYLCASSFFRPGYSSGANVLTFGAGSRLTVL.

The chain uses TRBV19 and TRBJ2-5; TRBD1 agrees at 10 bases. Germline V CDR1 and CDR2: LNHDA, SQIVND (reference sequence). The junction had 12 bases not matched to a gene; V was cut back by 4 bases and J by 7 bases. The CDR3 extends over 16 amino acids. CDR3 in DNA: TGTGCCAGTAGTACCCAGGACAGGGGGGGGTGGAGGACCCAGTACTTC. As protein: CASSTQDRGGWRTQYF. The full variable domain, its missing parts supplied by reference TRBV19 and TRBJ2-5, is DGGITQSPKYLFRKEGQNVTLSCEQNLNHDAMYWYRQDPGQGLRLIYYSQIVNDFQKGDIAEGYSVSREKKESFPLTVTSAQKNPTAFYLCASSTQDRGGWRTQYFGPGTRLLVL.

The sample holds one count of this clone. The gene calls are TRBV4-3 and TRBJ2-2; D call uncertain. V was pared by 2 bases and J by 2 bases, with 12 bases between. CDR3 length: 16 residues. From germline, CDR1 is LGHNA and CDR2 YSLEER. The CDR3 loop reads CASSQLGPENTGELFF. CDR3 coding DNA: TGCGCCAGCAGCCAACTAGGTCCAGAAAACACCGGGGAGCTGTTTTTT.

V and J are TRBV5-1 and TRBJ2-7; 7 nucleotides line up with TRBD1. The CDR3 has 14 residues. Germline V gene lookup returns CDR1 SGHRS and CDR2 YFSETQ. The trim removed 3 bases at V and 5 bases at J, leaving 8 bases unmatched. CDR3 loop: CASSYNNRGHEQYF. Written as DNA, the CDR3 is TGCGCCAGCAGCTATAATAACAGGGGTCACGAGCAGTACTTC.

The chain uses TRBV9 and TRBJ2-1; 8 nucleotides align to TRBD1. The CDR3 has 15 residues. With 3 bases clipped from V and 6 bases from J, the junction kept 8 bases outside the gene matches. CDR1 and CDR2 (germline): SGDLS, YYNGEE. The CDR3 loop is CASSDTTGVSNEQFF. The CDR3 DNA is TGTGCCAGCAGCGATACGACAGGGGTTTCCAATGAGCAGTTCTTC.

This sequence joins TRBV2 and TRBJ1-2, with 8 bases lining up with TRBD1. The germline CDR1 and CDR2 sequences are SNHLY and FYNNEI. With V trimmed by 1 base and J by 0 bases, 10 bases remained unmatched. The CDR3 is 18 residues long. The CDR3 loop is CASSEDGRWTGPNYGYTF. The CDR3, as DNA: TGTGCCAGCAGTGAAGATGGGCGCTGGACAGGGCCTAACTATGGCTACACCTTC.

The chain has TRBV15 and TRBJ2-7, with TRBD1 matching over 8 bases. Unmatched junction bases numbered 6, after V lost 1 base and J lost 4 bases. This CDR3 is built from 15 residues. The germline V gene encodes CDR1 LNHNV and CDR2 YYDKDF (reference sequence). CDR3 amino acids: CATSRGPGGAYEQYF. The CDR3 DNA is TGTGCCACCAGCAGAGGCCCAGGGGGCGCGTACGAGCAGTACTTC.

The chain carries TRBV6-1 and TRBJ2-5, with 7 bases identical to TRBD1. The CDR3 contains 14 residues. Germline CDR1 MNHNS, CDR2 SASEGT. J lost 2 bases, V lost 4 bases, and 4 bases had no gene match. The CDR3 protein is CASSVGQAQETQYF. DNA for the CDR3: TGTGCCAGCAGTGTAGGACAGGCGCAAGAGACCCAGTACTTC.